The clone carrying this TCR beta chain was counted between two and nine times. The antigen is not known. TCR cDNA was made by 5'RACE template switching, adding a universal primer site and UMIs. TCRdb re-analysed the 5' RACE reads in MiXCR, keeping a single row per CDR3 protein. The repertoire holds just under 600,000 distinct CDR3 sequences, with around an eighth as singletons. CDR3 length: 14 residues. The junction had 3 bases not matched to a gene; V was cut back by 7 bases and J by 0 bases. The entry originates in a study of T cells after yellow fever vaccination. Notes on the study in general: A small share of clonotypes appeared in both CD4 and CD8 compartments. High-abundance clonotypes from the bulk population could contaminate FACS-sorted repertoires.

The sequencing used PBMCs, collected on the day of the yellow fever booster vaccination. The chain joins TRBV12-3 or TRBV12-4 to TRBJ2-7; 10 bases align to TRBD1. This TCR came from a man aged 30-40 years who received the YFV17D yellow fever vaccine. The CDR3 sequence: CASTGTGDSYEQYF. Written as DNA, the CDR3 is TGTGCCAGCACCGGGACAGGGGACTCCTACGAGCAGTACTTC.